The present TCR beta chain was sequenced within a study of response to subunit inactivated influenza vaccine. There are many counts of this clonotype. Its antigen is undetermined. Findings of the study overall: Authors suggested that a seasonal influenza vaccination recruits few new T cells each time.

Using its own MiXCR run on the RT-PCR reads, TCRdb lists one record per CDR3 protein. In the table there are 600,000 to 850,000 distinct CDR3 sequences, 12% to 15% of which are singletons. The J segment lost 10 bases and the V segment lost 7 bases, leaving 9 bases of the junction unmatched. Germline lookup yields CDR1 WSHSY and CDR2 SAAADI. The CDR3 extends over 14 amino acids. The chain employs TRBV10-2 and TRBJ2-5; 13 positions match TRBD2. Here the sequenced sample was PBMCs from blood, taken 14 to 15 days before vaccination. The sequence was obtained from a man aged 50-60 years who received an inactivated influenza vaccine. CDR3 DNA sequence: TGCGCCAGCACCCCCGGGACTAGCGGGATGGTCCAGTACTTC. It codes for CASTPGTSGMVQYF.